This TCR beta chain was recovered during a study of T cell repertoires in cytomegalovirus infection. Study outcomes and limitations: Clonotype analysis showed dominance of the ex vivo response by HLA-C-restricted CMV-specific TCR beta clonotypes.

TCRdb recomputed calls from the reads with MiXCR, one row per CDR3 protein. The sample lists more than 650,000 distinct CDR3 sequences, 35% occurring once. This clonotype has a handful of counts. The antigen is undetermined. CDR3 length: 14 amino acids. V lost 1 base, J lost 3 bases, and 2 bases stayed unmatched. Germline V gives CDR1 SGHAT, CDR2 FQNNGV. The chain carries TRBV11-2 and TRBJ1-1, with 7 bases that match TRBD1. Sequencing was carried out using PBMCs. The sequence was obtained from a human donor in good health (CMV status not recorded). Some clones in this sample may be carry-over from other donors' samples. The CDR3 loop is CASSLVRGHTEAFF. The CDR3 nucleotides read TGTGCCAGCAGCTTAGTAAGGGGGCACACTGAAGCTTTCTTT.